This entry features one T cell receptor beta chain sequence. Assay: immunoSEQ multiplex PCR; the TCRdb copy retains only in-frame clones and omits some. The sample carries 150,000 to 200,000 clones, about 78% recorded once. The data are from a study of blood T cell repertoires in COVID-19. V dropped 2 bases and J dropped 7; count of bases not matched to a gene: 5. Per the germline V gene, CDR1 is SGHRS and CDR2 is YFSETQ. The CDR3 consists of 14 residues. Sequenced input: PBMCs or T cells enriched from blood (not recorded which). This clonotype was obtained from a woman between 45 and 60 years old who had recovered from COVID-19. V is TRBV5-1 and J is TRBJ2-1; 8 nucleotides match TRBD2. The CDR3 here is CASSFTGGPNEQFF. The DNA of the CDR3 is TGCGCCAGCAGCTTTACGGGAGGGCCAAATGAGCAGTTCTTC.